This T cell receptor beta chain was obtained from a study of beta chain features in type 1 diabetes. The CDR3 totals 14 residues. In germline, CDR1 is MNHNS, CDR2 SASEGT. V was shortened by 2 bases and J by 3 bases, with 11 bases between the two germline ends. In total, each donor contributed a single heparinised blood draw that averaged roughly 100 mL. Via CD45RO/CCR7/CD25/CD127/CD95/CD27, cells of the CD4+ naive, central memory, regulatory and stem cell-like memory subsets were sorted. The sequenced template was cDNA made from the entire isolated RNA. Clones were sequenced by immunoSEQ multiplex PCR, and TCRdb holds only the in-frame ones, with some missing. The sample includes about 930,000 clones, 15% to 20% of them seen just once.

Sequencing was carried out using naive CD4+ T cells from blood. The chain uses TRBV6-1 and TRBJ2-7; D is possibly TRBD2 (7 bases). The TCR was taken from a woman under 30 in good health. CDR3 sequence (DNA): TGTGCCAGCAGTGAAAGGGGGGGGAACTACGAGCAGTACTTC. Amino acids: CASSERGGNYEQYF.